The rows below give T cell receptor beta chains drawn from one sample of a study of T cell responses to AZD1222 COVID-19 vaccine. The data were produced by immunoSEQ multiplex PCR, yet TCRdb's version contains in-frame clones alone and is incomplete. The sample contains 90,000 to 100,000 clones, 88% of which appear only once. This sample comprised peripheral blood, obtained 28 days after the second AZD1222 dose. The origin of the receptors is an adult who received the AZD1222 COVID-19 vaccine. CDR3s include the opening cysteine and the closing phenylalanine or tryptophan.

j_call | v_call | cdr3_aa
TRBJ2-5 | TRBV6-4 | CASSDPGTGPQETQYF
TRBJ1-2 | TRBV5-1 | CASSLGGSGEAYGYTF
TRBJ2-1 | TRBV11-3 | CASSRLGDGRYNNEQFF
TRBJ1-1 | TRBV2 | CASSEGVMVRPEAFF
TRBJ2-7 | TRBV10-1 | CASSESPGSYEQYF
TRBJ2-1 | TRBV2 | CASSGPGTGNGNEQFF
TRBJ2-5 | TRBV29-1 | CSAMPRQGRQETQYF
TRBJ2-2 | TRBV11-2 | CASSFDRYTGELFF
TRBJ2-7 | TRBV6-5 | CASTGEGTGSSEQYF
TRBJ1-6 | TRBV30 | CAWSVTGDSPLHF
TRBJ1-1 | TRBV12-3/TRBV12-4 | CASSLIQSTEAFF
TRBJ1-6 | TRBV27 | CASSTRGVNSPLHF
TRBJ2-5 | TRBV3-1/TRBV3-2 | CASSQGDRSETQYF
TRBJ2-3 | TRBV5-1 | CASSSGTSGGTDTQYF
TRBJ2-1 | TRBV2 | CASSIGGRGHEQFF
TRBJ1-6 | TRBV2 | CASSERRGFNSPLHF
TRBJ1-4 | TRBV6-5 | CASSYSTFTNEKLFF
TRBJ2-1 | TRBV4-1 | CASSPGLGGNYNEQFF